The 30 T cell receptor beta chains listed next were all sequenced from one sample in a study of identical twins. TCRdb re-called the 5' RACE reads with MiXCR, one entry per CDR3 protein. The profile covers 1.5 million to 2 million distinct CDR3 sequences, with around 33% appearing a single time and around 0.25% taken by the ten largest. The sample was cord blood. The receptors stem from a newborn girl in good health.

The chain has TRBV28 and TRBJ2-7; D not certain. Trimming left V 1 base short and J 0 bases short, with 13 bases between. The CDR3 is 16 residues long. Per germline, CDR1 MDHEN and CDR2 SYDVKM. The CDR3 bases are TGTGCCAGCAGTTTATATCCAAGATCTAGCTCCTACGAGCAGTACTTC. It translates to CASSLYPRSSSYEQYF.

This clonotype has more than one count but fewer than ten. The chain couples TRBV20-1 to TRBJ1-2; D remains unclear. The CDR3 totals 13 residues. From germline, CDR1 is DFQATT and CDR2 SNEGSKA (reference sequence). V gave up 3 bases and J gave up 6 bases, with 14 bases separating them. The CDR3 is CSASARIDHGYTF. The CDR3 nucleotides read TGCAGTGCTAGTGCCAGGATCGACCATGGCTACACCTTC.

The CDR3 coding sequence is TGCAGTGCCTTCATAACAGGGGGAGTACAGACTGAAGCTTTCTTT. This translates into CSAFITGGVQTEAFF. The chain joins TRBV20-1 to TRBJ1-1; TRBD1 matches at 8 bases. The CDR3 covers 15 residues. Looked up from germline, CDR1 is DFQATT and CDR2 is SNEGSKA (reference sequence). The ends lost 6 bases at V and 5 bases at J; junction bases unmatched: 14.

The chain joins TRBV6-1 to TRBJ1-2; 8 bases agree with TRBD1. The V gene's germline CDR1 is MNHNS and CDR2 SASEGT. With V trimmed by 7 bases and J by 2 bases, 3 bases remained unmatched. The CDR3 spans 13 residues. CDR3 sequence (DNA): TGTGCCAGCAAGGCAGGGGGCAACTATGGCTACACCTTC. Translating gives CASKAGGNYGYTF.

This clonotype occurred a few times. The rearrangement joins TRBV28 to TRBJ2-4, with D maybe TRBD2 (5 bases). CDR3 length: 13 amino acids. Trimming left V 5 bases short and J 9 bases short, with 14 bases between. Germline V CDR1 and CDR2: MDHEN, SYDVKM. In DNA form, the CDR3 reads TGTGCCAGCAGTCCCCGGACTTTCCCCATTCAGTACTTC. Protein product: CASSPRTFPIQYF.

CDR3 sequence: CASTGQGQLFTLHF. CDR3 nucleotide sequence: TGTGCCAGCACCGGACAGGGTCAGCTTTTCACCCTCCACTTT. V and J are TRBV6-6 and TRBJ1-6, with 8 bases matching TRBD1. Trimming at V came to 7 bases and at J to 14 bases, leaving 13 bases not matched to a gene. This CDR3 is 14 amino acids long. Looked up from germline, CDR1 is MNHNY and CDR2 is SVGAGI (reference sequence).

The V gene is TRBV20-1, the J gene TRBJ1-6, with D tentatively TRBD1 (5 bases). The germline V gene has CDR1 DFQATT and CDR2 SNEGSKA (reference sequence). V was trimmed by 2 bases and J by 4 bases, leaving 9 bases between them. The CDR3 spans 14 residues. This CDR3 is CSARQGMYNSPLHF. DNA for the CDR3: TGCAGTGCTAGACAGGGAATGTATAATTCACCCCTCCACTTT.

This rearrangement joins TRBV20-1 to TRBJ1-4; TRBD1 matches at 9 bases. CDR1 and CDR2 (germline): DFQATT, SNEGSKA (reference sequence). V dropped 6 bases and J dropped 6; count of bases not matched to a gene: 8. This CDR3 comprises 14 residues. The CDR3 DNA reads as TGCAGTGCCAACTCCGGGACAGGGCATGAAAAACTGTTTTTT. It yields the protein CSANSGTGHEKLFF.

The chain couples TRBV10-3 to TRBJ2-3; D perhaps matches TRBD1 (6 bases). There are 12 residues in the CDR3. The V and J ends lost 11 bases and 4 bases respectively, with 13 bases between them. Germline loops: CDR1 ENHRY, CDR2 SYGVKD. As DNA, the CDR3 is TGTGCCGTCAATGAGGGGGCAGATACGCAGTATTTT. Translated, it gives CAVNEGADTQYF.

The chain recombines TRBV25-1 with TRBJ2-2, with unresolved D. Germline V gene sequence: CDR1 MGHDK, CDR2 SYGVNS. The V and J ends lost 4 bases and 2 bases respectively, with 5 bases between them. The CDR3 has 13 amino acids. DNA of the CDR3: TGTGCCAGCAGTGCCGAAAACACCGGGGAGCTGTTTTTT. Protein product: CASSAENTGELFF.

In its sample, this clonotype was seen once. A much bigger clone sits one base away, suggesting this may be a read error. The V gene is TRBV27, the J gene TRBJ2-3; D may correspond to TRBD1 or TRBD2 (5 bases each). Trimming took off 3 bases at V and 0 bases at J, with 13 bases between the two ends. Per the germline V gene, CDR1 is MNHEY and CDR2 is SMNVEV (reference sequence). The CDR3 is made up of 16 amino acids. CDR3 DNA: TGTGCCAGCAGTTTCTGGTCAGGGAGAAGCACAGATACGCAGTATTTT. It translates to CASSFWSGRSTDTQYF.

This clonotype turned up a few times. In DNA, the CDR3 is TGCGCCAGCAGCCCCGGTTGGGATCAAGAGACCCAGTACTTC. It yields the protein CASSPGWDQETQYF. The chain is built from TRBV5-1 and TRBJ2-5; unclear D gene. Germline loops: CDR1 SGHRS, CDR2 YFSETQ. Trimming stripped 4 bases from V and 2 bases from J, with 12 bases between. The CDR3 is 14 residues long.

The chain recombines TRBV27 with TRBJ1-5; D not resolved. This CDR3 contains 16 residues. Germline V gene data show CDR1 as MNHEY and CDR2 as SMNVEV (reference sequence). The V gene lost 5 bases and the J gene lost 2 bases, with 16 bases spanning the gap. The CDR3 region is CASSPGAERGNQPQHF. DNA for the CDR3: TGTGCCAGCAGTCCTGGAGCGGAAAGGGGCAATCAGCCCCAGCATTTT.

The CDR3 spells CASSQDGVATNEKLFF. The CDR3 DNA sequence: TGTGCCAGCAGCCAAGATGGGGTAGCAACTAATGAAAAACTGTTTTTT. This rearrangement joins TRBV3-1 to TRBJ1-4; no clear D gene. V was trimmed by 0 bases and J by 0 bases, leaving 8 bases between them. Looked up from germline, CDR1 is LGHDT and CDR2 is YNNKEL (reference sequence). The CDR3 runs to 16 residues.

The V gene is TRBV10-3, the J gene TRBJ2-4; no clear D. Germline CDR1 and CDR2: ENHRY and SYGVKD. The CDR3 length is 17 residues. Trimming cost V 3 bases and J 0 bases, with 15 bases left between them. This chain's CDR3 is CAISDRRIGIAKNIQYF. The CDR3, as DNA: TGTGCCATCAGTGACAGGCGGATTGGGATAGCCAAAAACATTCAGTACTTC.

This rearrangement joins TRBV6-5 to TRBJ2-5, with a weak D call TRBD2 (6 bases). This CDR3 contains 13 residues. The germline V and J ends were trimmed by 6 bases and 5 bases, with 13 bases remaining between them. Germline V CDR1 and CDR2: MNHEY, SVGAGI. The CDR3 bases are TGTGCCAGCAGCACGGCGGGGTGGGAGACCCAGTACTTC. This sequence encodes CASSTAGWETQYF.

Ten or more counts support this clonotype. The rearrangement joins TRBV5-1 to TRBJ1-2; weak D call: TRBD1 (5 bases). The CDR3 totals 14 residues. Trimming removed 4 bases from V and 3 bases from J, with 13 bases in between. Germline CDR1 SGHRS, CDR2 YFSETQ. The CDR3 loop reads CASSPTGADYGYTF. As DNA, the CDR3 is TGCGCCAGCAGCCCTACCGGGGCTGACTATGGCTACACCTTC.

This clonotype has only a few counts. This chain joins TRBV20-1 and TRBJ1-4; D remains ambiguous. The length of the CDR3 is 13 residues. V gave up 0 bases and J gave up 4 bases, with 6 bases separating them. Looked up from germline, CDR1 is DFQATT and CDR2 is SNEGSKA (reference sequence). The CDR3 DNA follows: TGCAGTGCTAGAGATAGGTATAATGAAAAACTGTTTTTT. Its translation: CSARDRYNEKLFF.

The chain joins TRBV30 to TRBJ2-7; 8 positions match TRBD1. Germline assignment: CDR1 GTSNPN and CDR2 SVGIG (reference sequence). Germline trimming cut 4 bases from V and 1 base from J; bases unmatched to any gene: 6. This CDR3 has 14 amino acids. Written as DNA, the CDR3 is TGTGCCTGGAAGGGTTACAGGGGGTCCTACGAGCAGTACTTC. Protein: CAWKGYRGSYEQYF.

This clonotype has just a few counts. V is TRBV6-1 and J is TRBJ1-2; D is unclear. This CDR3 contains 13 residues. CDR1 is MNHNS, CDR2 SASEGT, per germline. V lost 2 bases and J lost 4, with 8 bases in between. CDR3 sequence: CASSESGLYGYTF. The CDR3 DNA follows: TGTGCCAGCAGTGAATCGGGCCTCTATGGCTACACCTTC.

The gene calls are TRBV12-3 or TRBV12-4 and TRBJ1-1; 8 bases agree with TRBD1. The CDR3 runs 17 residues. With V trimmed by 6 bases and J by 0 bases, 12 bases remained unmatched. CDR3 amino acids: CASSSTGQGGMNTEAFF. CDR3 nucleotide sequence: TGTGCCAGCAGCTCGACCGGACAGGGTGGTATGAACACTGAAGCTTTCTTT.

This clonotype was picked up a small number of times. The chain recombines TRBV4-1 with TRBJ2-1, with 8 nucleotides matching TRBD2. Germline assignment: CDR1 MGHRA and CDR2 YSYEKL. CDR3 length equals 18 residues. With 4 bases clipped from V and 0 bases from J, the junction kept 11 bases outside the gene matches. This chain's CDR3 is CASSRTSGRTSSYNEQFF. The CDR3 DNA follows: TGCGCCAGCAGCCGTACTAGCGGTAGGACCAGCTCCTACAATGAGCAGTTCTTC.

The CDR3 spells CSVIRTGTEAFF. The CDR3 region has the DNA TGCAGCGTTATACGGACAGGGACTGAAGCTTTCTTT. This sequence joins TRBV29-1 and TRBJ1-1; TRBD1 agrees at 8 bases. The CDR3 spans 12 residues. CDR1 is SQVTM and CDR2 is ANQGSEA in the germline V gene. The junction had 4 bases not matched to a gene; V was cut back by 5 bases and J by 5 bases.

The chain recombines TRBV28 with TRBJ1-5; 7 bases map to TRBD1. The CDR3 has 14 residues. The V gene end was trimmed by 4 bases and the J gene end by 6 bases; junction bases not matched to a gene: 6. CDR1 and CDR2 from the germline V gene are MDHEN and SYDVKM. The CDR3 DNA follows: TGTGCCAGCAGTTCTCAGGGGGTCTTTCAGCCCCAGCATTTT. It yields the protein CASSSQGVFQPQHF.

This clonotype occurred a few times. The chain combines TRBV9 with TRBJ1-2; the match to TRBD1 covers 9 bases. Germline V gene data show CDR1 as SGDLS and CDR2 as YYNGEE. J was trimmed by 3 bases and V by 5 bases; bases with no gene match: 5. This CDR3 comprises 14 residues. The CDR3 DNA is TGTGCCAGCAGGGGACAGGGAGGAGACTATGGCTACACCTTC. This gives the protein CASRGQGGDYGYTF.

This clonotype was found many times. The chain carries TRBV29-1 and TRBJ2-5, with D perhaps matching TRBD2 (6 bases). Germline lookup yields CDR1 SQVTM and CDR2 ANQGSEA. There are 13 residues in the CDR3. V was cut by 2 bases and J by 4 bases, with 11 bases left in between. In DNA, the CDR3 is TGCAGCGTTGAATCGGGGGAGACAGAGACCCAGTACTTC. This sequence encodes CSVESGETETQYF.

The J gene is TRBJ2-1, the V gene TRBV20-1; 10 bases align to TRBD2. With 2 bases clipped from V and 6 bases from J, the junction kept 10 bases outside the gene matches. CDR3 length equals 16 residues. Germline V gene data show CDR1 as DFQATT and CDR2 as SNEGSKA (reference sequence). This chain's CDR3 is CSARPSASGRRNEQFF. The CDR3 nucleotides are TGCAGTGCTAGACCCTCTGCTAGCGGGAGACGCAATGAGCAGTTCTTC.

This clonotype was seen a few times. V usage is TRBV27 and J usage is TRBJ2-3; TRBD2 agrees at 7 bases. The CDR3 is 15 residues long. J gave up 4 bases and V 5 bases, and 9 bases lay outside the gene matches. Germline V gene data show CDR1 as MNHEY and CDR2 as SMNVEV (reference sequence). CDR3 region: CASSPSGGPPDTQYF. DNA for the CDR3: TGTGCCAGCAGTCCGTCGGGGGGTCCCCCAGATACGCAGTATTTT.

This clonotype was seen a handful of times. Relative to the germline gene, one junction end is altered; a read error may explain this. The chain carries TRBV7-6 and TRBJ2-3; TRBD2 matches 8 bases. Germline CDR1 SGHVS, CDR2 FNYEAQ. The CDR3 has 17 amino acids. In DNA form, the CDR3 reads TGTTCCAGCAGCTACACCTACTCGAGCGGGAGAACAGATACGCAGTATTTT. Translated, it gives CSSSYTYSSGRTDTQYF.

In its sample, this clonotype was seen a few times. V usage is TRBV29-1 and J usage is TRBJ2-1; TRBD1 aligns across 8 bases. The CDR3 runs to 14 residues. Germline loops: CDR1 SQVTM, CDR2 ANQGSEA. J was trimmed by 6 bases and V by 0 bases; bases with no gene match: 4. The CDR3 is CSVEDGQGTNEQFF. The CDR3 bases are TGCAGCGTTGAAGACGGACAGGGCACCAATGAGCAGTTCTTC.